The present TCR beta chain was sequenced within a study of blood T cells in healthy people across ages. Study as a whole: In model experiments, template switching was able to capture about one barcoded beta molecule for every two T cells that were present.

Together with a sample-barcoded 5' primer, a J-beta primer mix was included in a second PCR lasting about 7 to 12 cycles. Carrying 12 random nucleotides, a template-switch adaptor labeled each individual cDNA molecule. TCRdb re-called the 5' RACE reads through MiXCR, storing one row per CDR3 protein. Of around 1,000,000 distinct CDR3 sequences in the sample, under 40% were seen once. Sequencing was performed on blood. The TCR comes from a man aged 18-30 years in good health.

The CDR3 region is CASSVTLSSYNEQYF. In DNA form, the CDR3 reads TGTGCCAGCAGCGTAACCCTCAGCTCCTACAATGAGCAGTACTTC. The J gene is TRBJ2-1, the V gene TRBV9; no clear D gene. The tail of the sequence fits TRBJ2-7 better, so the J call may be wrong. Germline values: CDR1 SGDLS, CDR2 YYNGEE. This CDR3 contains 15 residues.